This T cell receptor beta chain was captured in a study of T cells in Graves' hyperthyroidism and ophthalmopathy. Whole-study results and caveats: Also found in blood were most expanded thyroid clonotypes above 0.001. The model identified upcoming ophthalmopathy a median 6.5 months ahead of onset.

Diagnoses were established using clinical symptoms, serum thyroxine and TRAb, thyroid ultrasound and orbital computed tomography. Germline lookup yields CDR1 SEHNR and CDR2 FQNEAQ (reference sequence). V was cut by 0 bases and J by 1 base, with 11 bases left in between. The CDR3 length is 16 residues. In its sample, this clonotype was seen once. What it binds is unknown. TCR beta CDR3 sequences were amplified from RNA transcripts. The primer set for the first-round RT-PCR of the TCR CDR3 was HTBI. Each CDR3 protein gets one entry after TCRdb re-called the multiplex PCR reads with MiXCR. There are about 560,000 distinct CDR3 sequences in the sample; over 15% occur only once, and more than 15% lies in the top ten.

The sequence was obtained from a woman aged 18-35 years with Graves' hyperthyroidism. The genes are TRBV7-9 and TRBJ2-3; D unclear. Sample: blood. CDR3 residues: CASSLALADGTDTQYF. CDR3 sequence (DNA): TGTGCCAGCAGCTTAGCGCTGGCGGATGGCACAGATACGCAGTATTTT.